This T cell receptor (beta chain) originates from a study of T cell responses to AZD1222 COVID-19 vaccine. Study observations and caveats: Increased Spike-specific TCR breadth and depth were observed after two AZD1222 doses.

Germline CDR1 PRHDT, CDR2 FYEKMQ (reference sequence). The CDR3 is made up of 16 amino acids. V gave up 1 base and J gave up 5 bases; unmatched junction bases: 5. Profiled with immunoSEQ multiplex PCR; TCRdb holds only in-frame clones, not every one. The table lists 150,000 to 200,000 clones, 94% of them singletons. Second doses were pooled across both intervals (about 4 or about 12 weeks). Note on this clone: Antigen specificity is unknown.

The specimen comprised peripheral blood, sampled 28 days after the second AZD1222 dose. The TCR was taken from an adult who received the AZD1222 COVID-19 vaccine. The chain recombines TRBV13 with TRBJ2-2, with TRBD2 matching over 9 bases. The CDR3 sequence: CASSLAVAGVTGELFF. CDR3 nucleotides: TGTGCCAGCAGCTTAGCGGTAGCGGGAGTAACCGGGGAGCTGTTTTTT. Drawing the rest from reference TRBV13 and TRBJ2-2, the complete variable domain is AAGVIQSPRHLIKEKRETATLKCYPIPRHDTVYWYQQGPGQDPQFLISFYEKMQSDKGSIPDRFSAQQFSDYHSELNMSSLELGDSALYFCASSLAVAGVTGELFFGEGSRLTVL.